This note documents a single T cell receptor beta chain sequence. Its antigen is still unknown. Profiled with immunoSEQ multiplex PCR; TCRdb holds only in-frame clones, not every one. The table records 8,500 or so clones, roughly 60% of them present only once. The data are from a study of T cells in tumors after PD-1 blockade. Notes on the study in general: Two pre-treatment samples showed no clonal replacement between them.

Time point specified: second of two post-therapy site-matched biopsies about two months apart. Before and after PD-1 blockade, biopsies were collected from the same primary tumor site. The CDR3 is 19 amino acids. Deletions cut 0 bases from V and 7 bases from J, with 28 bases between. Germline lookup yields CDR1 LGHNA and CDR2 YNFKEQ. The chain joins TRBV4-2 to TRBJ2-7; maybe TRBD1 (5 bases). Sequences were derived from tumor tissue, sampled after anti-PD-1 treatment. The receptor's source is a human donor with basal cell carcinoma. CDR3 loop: CASSQDVGWVQDTLGEQYF. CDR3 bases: TGTGCCAGCAGCCAAGATGTCGGATGGGTGCAGGACACCTTGGGGGAGCAGTACTTC.